This TCR beta chain was observed in a study of cytomegalovirus exposure and HLA in healthy donors (dated by TCRdb to 2016 to 2017). Study-level background: According to an earlier analysis of 587 of the donors, about 179 million T cells yielded 117 million unique TCR beta sequences and around 300 Gb of sequence data. The later analysis used no new phenotypic data to find candidate immune exposures, relying instead on TCR beta sequences and their occurrence across donors. Roughly 290 gigabases of sequencing data and roughly 81 million unique TCR sequences made up an early release that covered approximately 700 HLA-typed donors. Typing coverage varied by locus: roughly 620-640 donors for A, B, C, DRB1 and DQB1; about 520 for DQA1; over 600 for DPA1; roughly 450 for DPB1. The study combined high-throughput TCR immunosequencing, statistical association of individual TCRs with disease status, and machine learning to predict cytomegalovirus infection status. Among about 390 genotyped donors of the cohort, an average of around 240,000 unique TCR beta nucleotide sequences were sequenced per donor, roughly 18% of them non-productive. An earlier analysis of 587 of the donors used high-throughput TCR beta sequencing to judge whether each TCR beta V gene segment behaved as functional or pseudogenic. Using immunosequencing, the study profiled T cell repertoires from roughly 650 subjects and related those repertoires to cytomegalovirus serostatus. To study patterns of TCR occurrence, a later analysis re-analyzed previously published TCR beta repertoires from 550 to 800 donors and added high-resolution HLA genotyping. Alongside the repertoire data, information on donor age, sex, ethnicity and CMV serostatus was compiled. The aim of the study was to test whether cataloging public T cell receptors could identify signatures of past pathogen exposure. A later genetic analysis took genome-wide SNP genotypes for about 65% of the roughly 670 donors and used that subset as a discovery cohort. Among the roughly 430 genotyped donors, 81% belonged to the genetic ancestry cluster associated with self-reported Caucasian donors. HLA typing included class I and class II loci at four-digit resolution. In addition to the first cohort of roughly 700 subjects, a separate validation cohort of some 120 different subjects was used. All discovery cohort repertoires had been generated using a single sequencing platform. Roughly 5 DR-DQ haplotypes were handled as single units for association and clustering, since linkage in the cohort was strong. Summary of the overall study and its limitations: A later analysis associated around 16,000 TCR beta sequences with specific HLA alleles at a false discovery rate of 0.05. The authors suggested that the approach could potentially be generalized to other disease states and immunological phenotypes. A later analysis reported that several top co-occurrence clusters appeared linked to parvovirus B19, influenza, CMV and Epstein-Barr virus. Because HLA typing was missing for some donors at each locus, association tests included only the typed subset. Sequencing depth was assumed to be roughly uniform across donors in the presence/absence analyses, though that assumption may not hold. The 87-base-pair reads could not distinguish some IMGT-functional V segments, including TRBV6-2 and TRBV6-3, so those segments were excluded. Assigning TCR associations to individual alleles was difficult when HLA alleles, especially DR and DQ, strongly co-occurred. A later analysis found that most CMV-associated TCR beta chains appeared HLA-restricted, with HLA associations seemingly driven largely by CMV exposure. In a later genetic analysis, a missense DCLRE1C variant was associated with V-gene and J-gene trimming of TCR beta chains, and the association was replicated in an independent cohort. The cohort was sequenced for TCR beta chains only, and without alpha or paired-chain data the features that could be detected were limited. According to a later genetic analysis, donors in an Asian-associated ancestry cluster had fewer N-insertions in productive TCRs than the approximately 670-donor mean. Across donors, most TCR sequences were observed very rarely, whereas some public TCRs were present in many individuals. Linkage disequilibrium might explain the correlated functional status among segregating V segments, but an unknown experimental factor could not be excluded. A cluster of highly shared sequence variants was judged likely to represent a technical artifact of the sequencing pipeline. For the cohort, immune exposure information was limited to CMV serostatus. An earlier analysis of roughly 570 of the donors showed that most TCR beta V segments appeared in productive rearrangements either about 87% or about 30% of the time, which broadly matched IMGT annotations. A few of the identified cytomegalovirus-associated TCR beta chains were confirmed in vitro to be specific for cytomegalovirus antigens. The study gave a list of 150 to 200 TCR beta chains associated with cytomegalovirus. Cytomegalovirus status was reported to be diagnosed by the classifier with high specificity and sensitivity in both the original and validation cohorts. A further reported finding was that TCR beta sequences accurately predicted the HLA-A and HLA-B alleles for most subjects in the first cohort. Because counts were too low, seventeen rarely observed V segments, including chromosome 9 orphons, were excluded from the earlier analysis of 587 of the donors. In a later analysis, TCR association rates were found to vary across HLA loci, with the most associated TCRs seen for DRB1 alleles and the fewest for HLA-C alleles. In a later analysis, HLA-associated TCR beta chains showed more clonal expansion and lower generation probabilities than non-associated chains that were equally common.

In total, just over 650 healthy bone marrow donors made up the cohort. At the time of sampling, all cohort members were nominally healthy, though unrecorded immune exposures were likely present. The donor tested CMV seropositive and was one of the 289 seropositive cohort members. Every donor gave a peripheral blood sample, and the peripheral blood mononuclear cells from that sample were used for TCR beta sequencing. Genomic DNA extraction from the blood cell samples was performed with the Qiagen DNeasy Blood Extraction Kit. Remarks on this clone: The antigen it binds to is not known. Per-base qualities were not stored, and no clone one base away is much larger.

V ends up 8 bases short and J 5 bases short, with an unmatched junction base count of 7. CDR1 and CDR2 are drawn from the germline V gene: MDHEN, SYDVKM. The CDR3 runs 14 residues from the cysteine to the phenylalanine. The entry retains the CDR3 DNA only, 42 bases that are in frame from base 1. Libraries came from the immunoSEQ multiplex PCR assay. A mixture of 60 forward primers for TCR Vbeta segments and 13 reverse primers for TCR Jbeta segments was used in the multiplex PCR. A multiplex PCR assay on genomic DNA amplified the CDR3 region of rearranged TCR beta genes. Amplified TCR beta libraries were sequenced as 87-base-pair reads on the Illumina HiSeq System. The published analysis was carried out like this. Across the 500 to 850 repertoires, a later analysis counted 80 million or so unique TCR beta chains, roughly 11 million of which were shared by at least two donors. Raw reads were error-corrected and collapsed into unique sequences by a nearest-neighbor algorithm in which closely related sequences were merged to remove PCR and sequencing errors. CDR3 sequences were aligned to IMGT reference sequences to assign V, D and J gene segments. Each retained sequence needed at least a six-nucleotide match to both a V gene segment and a J gene segment. Rearrangements were classified as productive when the CDR3 lacked stop codons and remained in frame with V and J, and all other rearrangements were classified as non-productive. Following IMGT convention, CDR3 was defined as the stretch from the second conserved V-encoded cysteine to the conserved J-encoded phenylalanine. The earlier analysis of about 620 of the donors excluded sequences that lacked an unambiguous match to a single V gene segment. In an earlier analysis of 587 of the donors, a V segment was called functional when productive rearrangements were above 56.7%, and segregating when the standard deviation between donors exceeded 5%. A statistical classification framework was built to diagnose cytomegalovirus status from the catalog of TCR beta chain sequences. V and J gene assignment, in a later analysis, came from comparing TCR nucleotide sequences with IMGT/GENE-DB human TR gene sequences. The TCRdist pipeline was used in a later analysis to assign CDR3 sequences and most-parsimonious VDJ recombination scenarios. A later analysis defined each TCR beta chain by its CDR3 amino acid sequence plus V-gene family, and excluded reads lacking a unique V-gene family. To address suspected cross-contamination and a sequencing artifact, a later analysis removed over 500 highly shared, low-generation-probability nucleotide sequences. For each public chain, a later analysis derived a clonal expansion index from normalized ranks of inferred template counts within each repertoire. In a later analysis, generation probabilities were computed using a VDJ recombination model fitted to out-of-frame rearrangements, and the results were checked against IGoR. In a later analysis, hypergeometric tests were used to score TCR-TCR, TCR-HLA and TCR-CMV co-occurrence, with a repertoire-size bias correction applied to TCR pairs. To estimate false discovery rates, a later analysis permuted the HLA or CMV assignments 20 times. A later analysis grouped co-occurring TCRs with DBSCAN, adding TCRdist sequence similarity when clustering within HLA-allele-positive subsets. Repertoires with fewer than 30,000 or more than 120,000 public chains, plus five repertoires with anomalous nucleotide sharing, were excluded from co-occurrence clustering. This immuneACCESS table, as held by TCRdb, lists in-frame sequences with V and J called but not all clones. Of the missing ones, under half trace to an unresolved V gene in checked studies; the others have no known cause. The V and J calls and clone size were taken over from that table, and D and trimming were inferred from the DNA. The sample data list some 100,000 clones, and 70% to 80% of these were observed just once. The ten largest clones capture about 4.9% of the sample.

Sequencing was done on a sample of PBMCs. The rearranged segments are TRBV28 and TRBJ2-2, with 8 bases aligning to TRBD2. This receptor was identified in a woman between 18 and 29 years old in good health and CMV-seropositive. The CDR3 amino acid sequence is: CASWGSGATGELFF. The nucleotide sequence reads TGTGCCAGCTGGGGTAGCGGGGCAACCGGGGAGCTGTTTTTT.